One and the same sample provided the 21 T cell receptor beta chains below, sequenced in a study of CXCR3-negative and CXCR3-positive naive CD8 T cells. These receptors have no known antigen. Study findings and constraints: Higher TRB CDR3 hydrophobicity marked CXCR3-positive naive cells relative to CXCR3-negative naive cells.

The method, 5' RACE with UMI labels, was used to prepare the TRB cDNA libraries. Each CDR3 protein gets one entry in TCRdb, which reprocessed the 5' RACE reads and gives no DNA. The sample totals some 140,000 distinct CDR3 sequences. The sequenced sample consisted of naive CXCR3+ CD8+ T cells from blood. The subset: CD45RO-CCR7+CD27+CD95- naive CD8+ T cells expressing CXCR3 (TNR3+). These receptors originate from a human donor in good health. Some clones in this sample may be carry-over from other donors' samples.

The chain links TRBV12-3 or TRBV12-4 to TRBJ2-5; TCRdb's D gene call, TRBD2, goes unchecked for lack of DNA. The CDR3 covers 15 residues. CDR3 sequence: CASSPGTSGQETQYF.

J is TRBJ2-5 and V is TRBV28. The CDR3 length is 13 residues. Germline V gene lookup returns CDR1 MDHEN and CDR2 SYDVKM. This CDR3 reads CASSYGGQETQYF.

The rearrangement uses TRBV27 and TRBJ1-1; TCRdb indicates TRBD1, and absent DNA this call remains unverified. The germline gives CDR1 MNHEY, CDR2 SMNVEV (reference sequence). CDR3 length: 17 amino acids. The CDR3 here is CASSLSSPGIMNTEAFF.

The rearrangement links TRBV5-1 to TRBJ2-3; lacking DNA, the TRBD1 call made by TCRdb goes unchecked. This CDR3 comprises 15 residues. The germline CDR1 and CDR2 sequences are SGHRS and YFSETQ. The CDR3: CASSMRDRGTDTQYF.

This rearrangement joins TRBV12-3 or TRBV12-4 to TRBJ2-2; TCRdb lists TRBD2, though no DNA is available to test this call. The CDR3 loop spans 19 amino acids. This chain's CDR3 is CASSSATVSGGWNTGELFF.

The genes are TRBV7-6 and TRBJ2-5; with no DNA, the TCRdb D assignment of TRBD2 cannot be verified. Germline CDR1 reads SGHVS; CDR2 reads FNYEAQ. This CDR3 contains 15 residues. The CDR3 loop is CASSLPGLRQETQYF.

The chain combines TRBV13 with TRBJ1-2; absent DNA, TCRdb's TRBD1 call cannot be checked. This CDR3 contains 15 residues. Germline lookup yields CDR1 PRHDT and CDR2 FYEKMQ (reference sequence). The CDR3 loop is CASSPGTGDWYGYTF.

The gene calls are TRBV7-9 and TRBJ1-2. The length of the CDR3 is 15 residues. CDR1 and CDR2 (germline): SEHNR, FQNEAQ (reference sequence). The CDR3 sequence: CASSHPNAAGYGYTF.

V gene TRBV4-3 combines with J gene TRBJ1-2; TCRdb indicates TRBD1, and absent DNA this call remains unverified. Germline CDR1 reads LGHNA; CDR2 reads YSLEER. This CDR3 has 15 amino acids. CDR3 protein: CASSQFETGEVGYTF.

This chain links TRBV7-9 with TRBJ2-7; the TRBD1 assignment by TCRdb is unverifiable without DNA. This CDR3 has 15 residues. Germline V gene lookup returns CDR1 SEHNR and CDR2 FQNEAQ (reference sequence). The CDR3 protein is CASSLGQGAMHEQYF.

V usage is TRBV7-2 and J usage is TRBJ2-2; as DNA is missing, the TRBD2 call by TCRdb cannot be tested. The CDR3 length is 18 residues. Germline V gene data show CDR1 as SGHTA and CDR2 as FQGNSA. The chain's CDR3 is CASSVRSGLARLTGELFF.

The rearrangement joins TRBV27 to TRBJ2-1; lacking DNA, the TRBD2 call made by TCRdb goes unchecked. This CDR3 is built from 15 residues. Germline V lookup: CDR1 MNHEY, CDR2 SMNVEV (reference sequence). The CDR3 sequence: CASSKGTSGSDEQFF.

The V call is TRBV5-1, the J call TRBJ2-7. Germline CDR1 and CDR2: SGHRS and YFSETQ. The CDR3 has 13 residues. This CDR3 is CASSLAVGDEQYF.

J is TRBJ2-5 and V is TRBV5-6; lacking DNA, the TRBD1 call made by TCRdb goes unchecked. The CDR3 totals 14 residues. Germline values: CDR1 SGHDT, CDR2 YYEEEE. The CDR3 region is CASSVDRAQETQYF.

V and J are TRBV28 and TRBJ1-5; as DNA is missing, the TRBD1 call by TCRdb cannot be tested. This CDR3 comprises 15 residues. Germline CDR1 reads MDHEN; CDR2 reads SYDVKM. The CDR3 region is CASSFSGPLPQPQHF.

The V call is TRBV7-9, the J call TRBJ2-1; TCRdb proposes TRBD2, but this gene call is untestable without DNA. Germline CDR1 reads SEHNR; CDR2 reads FQNEAQ (reference sequence). The CDR3 loop spans 15 amino acids. The CDR3: CASRRTSGSNNEQFF.

The V gene is TRBV27, the J gene TRBJ2-7. The CDR3 sequence is 11 residues long. Germline lookup yields CDR1 MNHEY and CDR2 SMNVEV (reference sequence). The CDR3: CASSLGLEQYF.

The rearrangement uses TRBV20-1 and TRBJ2-3. The CDR3 runs to 14 residues. Germline assignment: CDR1 DFQATT and CDR2 SNEGSKA (reference sequence). CDR3 amino acids: CSARVFDGTDTQYF.

This chain uses TRBV5-1 with TRBJ2-1. Germline V gene sequence: CDR1 SGHRS, CDR2 YFSETQ. The CDR3 length is 18 residues. CDR3 protein: CASSLAPPATLSYNEQFF.

The chain carries TRBV6-2 or TRBV6-3 and TRBJ2-4; TCRdb's assignment of TRBD1 cannot be checked, as there is no DNA. Looked up from germline, CDR1 is MNHEY and CDR2 is SVGEGT. CDR3 length: 16 residues. The CDR3 region is CASSFIDTGDENIQYF.

This sequence joins TRBV20-1 and TRBJ1-2. The CDR3 has 13 residues. Germline V gives CDR1 DFQATT, CDR2 SNEGSKA (reference sequence). CDR3 in amino acids: CSARDRDTGGYTF.